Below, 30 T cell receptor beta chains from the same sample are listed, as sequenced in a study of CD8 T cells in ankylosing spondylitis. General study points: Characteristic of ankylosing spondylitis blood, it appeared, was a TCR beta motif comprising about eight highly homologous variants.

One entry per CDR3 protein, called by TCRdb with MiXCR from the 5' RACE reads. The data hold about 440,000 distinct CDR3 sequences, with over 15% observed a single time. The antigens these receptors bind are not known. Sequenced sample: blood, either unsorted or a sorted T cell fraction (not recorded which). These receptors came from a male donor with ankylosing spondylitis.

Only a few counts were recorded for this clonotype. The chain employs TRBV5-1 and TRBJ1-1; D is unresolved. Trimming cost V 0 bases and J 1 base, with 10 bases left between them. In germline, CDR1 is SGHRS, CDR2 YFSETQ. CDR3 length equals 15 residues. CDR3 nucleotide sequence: TGCGCCAGCAGCTTGGCCGTCAGCTCGAACACTGAAGCTTTCTTT. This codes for CASSLAVSSNTEAFF.

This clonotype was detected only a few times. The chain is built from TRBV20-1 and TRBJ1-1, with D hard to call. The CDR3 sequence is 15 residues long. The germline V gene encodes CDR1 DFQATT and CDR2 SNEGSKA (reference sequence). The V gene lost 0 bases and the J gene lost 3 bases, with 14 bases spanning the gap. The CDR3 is CSAREEKGRYTEAFF. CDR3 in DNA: TGCAGTGCTAGAGAAGAGAAAGGACGGTACACTGAAGCTTTCTTT.

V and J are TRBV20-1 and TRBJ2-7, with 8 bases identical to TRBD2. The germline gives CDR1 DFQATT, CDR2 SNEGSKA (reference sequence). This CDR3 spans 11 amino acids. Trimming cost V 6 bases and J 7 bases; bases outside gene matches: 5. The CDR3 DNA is TGCAGTGCCAGACTAGCGCAAGAGCAGTACTTC. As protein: CSARLAQEQYF.

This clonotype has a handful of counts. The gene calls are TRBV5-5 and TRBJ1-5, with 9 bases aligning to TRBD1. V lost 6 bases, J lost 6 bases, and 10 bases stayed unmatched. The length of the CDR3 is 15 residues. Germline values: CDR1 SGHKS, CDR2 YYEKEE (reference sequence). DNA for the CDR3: TGTGCCAGCACACCGACAGGGGGTTATTCTCAGCCCCAGCATTTT. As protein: CASTPTGGYSQPQHF.

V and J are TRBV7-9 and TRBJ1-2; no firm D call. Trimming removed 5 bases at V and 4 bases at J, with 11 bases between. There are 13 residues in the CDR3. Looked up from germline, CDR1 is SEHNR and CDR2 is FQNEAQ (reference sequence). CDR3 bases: TGTGCCAGCAGCCGGGCTGGACTCTATGGCTACACCTTC. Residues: CASSRAGLYGYTF.

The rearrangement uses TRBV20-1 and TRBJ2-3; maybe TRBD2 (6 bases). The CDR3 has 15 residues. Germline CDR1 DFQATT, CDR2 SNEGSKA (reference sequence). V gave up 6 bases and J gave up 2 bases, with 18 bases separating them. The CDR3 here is CSATGVAGNTDTQYF. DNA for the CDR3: TGCAGTGCCACCGGGGTTGCGGGGAACACAGATACGCAGTATTTT.

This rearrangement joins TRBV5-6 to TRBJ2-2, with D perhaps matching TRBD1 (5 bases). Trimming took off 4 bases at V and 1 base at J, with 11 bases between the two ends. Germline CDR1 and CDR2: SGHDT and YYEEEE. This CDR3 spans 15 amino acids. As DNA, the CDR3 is TGTGCCAGCAGCGAAACAGGAGAGAACACCGGGGAGCTGTTTTTT. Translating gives CASSETGENTGELFF. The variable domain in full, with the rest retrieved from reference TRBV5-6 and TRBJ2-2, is DAGVTQSPTHLIKTRGQQVTLRCSPKSGHDTVSWYQQALGQGPQFIFQYYEEEERQRGNFPDRFSGHQFPNYSSELNVNALLLGDSALYLCASSETGENTGELFFGEGSRLTVL.

The CDR3 bases are TGTGCCTGGAGTTTCGGACAGGGCACTCAGCCCCAGCATTTT. It encodes CAWSFGQGTQPQHF. The V gene is TRBV30, the J gene TRBJ1-5; 8 nucleotides line up with TRBD1. V shed 2 bases, J shed 6 bases, and the junction held 6 bases outside the gene matches. Germline-derived CDR1 and CDR2 are GTSNPN and SVGIG (reference sequence). CDR3 size: 14 residues.

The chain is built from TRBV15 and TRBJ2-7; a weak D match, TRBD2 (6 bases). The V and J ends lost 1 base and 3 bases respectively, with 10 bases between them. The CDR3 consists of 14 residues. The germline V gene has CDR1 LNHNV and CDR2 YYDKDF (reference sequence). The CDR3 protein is CATSRGAGNYEQYF. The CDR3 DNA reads TGTGCCACCAGCAGAGGGGCGGGGAACTACGAGCAGTACTTC.

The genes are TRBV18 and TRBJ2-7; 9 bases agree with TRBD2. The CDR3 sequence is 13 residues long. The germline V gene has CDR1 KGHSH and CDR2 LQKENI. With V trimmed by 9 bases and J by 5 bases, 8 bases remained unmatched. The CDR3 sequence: CASSLAGSHEQYF. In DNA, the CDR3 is TGTGCCAGTTCCCTAGCGGGGTCCCACGAGCAGTACTTC.

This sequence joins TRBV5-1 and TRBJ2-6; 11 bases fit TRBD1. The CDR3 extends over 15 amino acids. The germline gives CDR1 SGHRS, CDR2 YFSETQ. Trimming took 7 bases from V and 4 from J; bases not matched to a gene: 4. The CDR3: CASGQGAGGANVLTF. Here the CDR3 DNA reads TGCGCCAGCGGACAGGGGGCAGGGGGGGCCAACGTCCTGACTTTC.

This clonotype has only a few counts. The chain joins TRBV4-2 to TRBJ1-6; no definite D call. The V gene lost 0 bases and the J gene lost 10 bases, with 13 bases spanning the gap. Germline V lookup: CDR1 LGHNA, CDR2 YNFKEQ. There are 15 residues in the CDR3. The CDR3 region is CASSQDFGDSSPLHF. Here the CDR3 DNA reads TGTGCCAGCAGCCAAGATTTTGGGGATTCCTCACCCCTCCACTTT.

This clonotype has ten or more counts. CDR3 in DNA: TGTGCCAGCAGTCCCCCGGGACAGGGTTCCTATGGCTACACCTTC. This sequence encodes CASSPPGQGSYGYTF. This chain connects TRBV12-3 or TRBV12-4 to TRBJ1-2; 9 nucleotides align to TRBD1. After removal of 5 bases from V and 4 bases from J, the junction contained 8 bases not matched to a gene. This CDR3 has 15 amino acids.

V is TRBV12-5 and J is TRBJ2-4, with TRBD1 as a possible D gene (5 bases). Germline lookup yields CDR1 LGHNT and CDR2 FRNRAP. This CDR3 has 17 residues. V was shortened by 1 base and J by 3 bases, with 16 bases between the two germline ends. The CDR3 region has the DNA TGTGCTAGTGGTTTGGCGAATAAGGGGTTTGGCAAAAACATTCAGTACTTC. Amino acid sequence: CASGLANKGFGKNIQYF.

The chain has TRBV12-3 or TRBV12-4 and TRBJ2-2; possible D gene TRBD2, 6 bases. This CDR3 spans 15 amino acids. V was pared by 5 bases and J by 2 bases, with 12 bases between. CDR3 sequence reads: CASSSGGYNTGELFF. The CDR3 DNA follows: TGTGCCAGCAGTAGTGGGGGGTACAACACCGGGGAGCTGTTTTTT.

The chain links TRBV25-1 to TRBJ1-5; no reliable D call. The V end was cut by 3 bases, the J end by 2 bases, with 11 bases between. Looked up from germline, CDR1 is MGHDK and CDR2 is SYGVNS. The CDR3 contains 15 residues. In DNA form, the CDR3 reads TGTGCCAGCAGTGATATCGCCTGGGGCAATCAGCCCCAGCATTTT. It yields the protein CASSDIAWGNQPQHF.

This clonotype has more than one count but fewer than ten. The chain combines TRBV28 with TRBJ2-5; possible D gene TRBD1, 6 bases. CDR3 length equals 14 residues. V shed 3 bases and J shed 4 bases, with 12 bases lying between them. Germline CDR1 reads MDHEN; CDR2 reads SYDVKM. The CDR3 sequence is CASSLGDKSETQYF. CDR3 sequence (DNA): TGTGCCAGCAGTTTGGGGGACAAGTCAGAGACCCAGTACTTC.

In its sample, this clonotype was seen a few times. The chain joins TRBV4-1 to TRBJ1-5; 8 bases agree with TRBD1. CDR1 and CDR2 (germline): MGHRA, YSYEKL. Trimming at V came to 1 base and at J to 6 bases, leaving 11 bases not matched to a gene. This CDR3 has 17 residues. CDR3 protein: CASSQGRGLLLGQPQHF. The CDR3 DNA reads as TGCGCCAGCAGCCAAGGCAGGGGGCTTTTGTTGGGTCAGCCCCAGCATTTT.

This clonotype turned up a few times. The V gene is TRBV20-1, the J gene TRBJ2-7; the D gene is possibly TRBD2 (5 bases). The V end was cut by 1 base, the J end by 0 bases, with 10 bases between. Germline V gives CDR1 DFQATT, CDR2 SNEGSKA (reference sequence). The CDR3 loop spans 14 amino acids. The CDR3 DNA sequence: TGCAGTGCTAGAGGCGGGTGGAGCTCCTACGAGCAGTACTTC. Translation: CSARGGWSSYEQYF.

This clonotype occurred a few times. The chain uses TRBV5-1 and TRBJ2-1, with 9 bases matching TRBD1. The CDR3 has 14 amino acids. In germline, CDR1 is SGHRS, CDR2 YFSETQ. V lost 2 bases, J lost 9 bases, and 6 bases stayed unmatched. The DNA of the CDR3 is TGCGCCAGCAGCTTCGGGACAGGGAATCTTGAGCAGTTCTTC. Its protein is CASSFGTGNLEQFF.

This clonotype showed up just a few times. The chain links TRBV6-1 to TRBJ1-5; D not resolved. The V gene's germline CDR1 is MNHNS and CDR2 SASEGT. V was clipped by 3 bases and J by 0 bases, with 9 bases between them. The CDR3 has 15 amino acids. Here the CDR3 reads CASSDSQVSNQPQHF. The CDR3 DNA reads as TGTGCCAGCAGTGATAGCCAGGTTAGCAATCAGCCCCAGCATTTT.

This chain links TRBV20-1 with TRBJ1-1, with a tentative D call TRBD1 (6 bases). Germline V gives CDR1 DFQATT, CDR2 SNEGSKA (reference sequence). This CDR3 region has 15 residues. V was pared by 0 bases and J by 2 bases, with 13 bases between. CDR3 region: CSARDTGRGNTEAFF. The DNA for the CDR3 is TGCAGTGCTAGAGATACAGGGCGTGGAAACACTGAAGCTTTCTTT.

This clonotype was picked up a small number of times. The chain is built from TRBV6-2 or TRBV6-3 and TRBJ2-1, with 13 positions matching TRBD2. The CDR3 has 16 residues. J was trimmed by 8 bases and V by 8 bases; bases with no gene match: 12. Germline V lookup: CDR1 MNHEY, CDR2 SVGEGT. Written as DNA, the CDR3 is TGTGCCAGCCGTCAACCGGGACTAGCGGGAATATATGAGCAGTTCTTC. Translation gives CASRQPGLAGIYEQFF.

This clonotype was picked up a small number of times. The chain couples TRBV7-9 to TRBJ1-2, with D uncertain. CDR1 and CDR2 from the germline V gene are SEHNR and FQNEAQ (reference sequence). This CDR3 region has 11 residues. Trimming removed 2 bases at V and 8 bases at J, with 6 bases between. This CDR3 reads CASSLHGGYTF. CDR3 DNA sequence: TGTGCCAGCAGCTTACACGGAGGCTACACCTTC. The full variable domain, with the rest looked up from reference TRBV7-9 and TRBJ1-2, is DTGVSQNPRHKITKRGQNVTFRCDPISEHNRLYWYRQTLGQGPEFLTYFQNEAQLEKSRLLSDRFSAERPKGSFSTLEIQRTEQGDSAMYLCASSLHGGYTFGSGTRLTVV.

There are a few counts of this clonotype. This chain's CDR3 is CASSLRVGRGNEQFF. CDR3 DNA: TGTGCCAGCAGCTTACGTGTCGGGAGAGGGAATGAGCAGTTCTTC. J is TRBJ2-1 and V is TRBV7-6; perhaps TRBD2 as D (6 bases). The CDR3 runs to 15 residues. V was trimmed by 2 bases and J by 7 bases, leaving 15 bases between them. CDR1 and CDR2 from the germline V gene are SGHVS and FNYEAQ. Using reference TRBV7-6 and TRBJ2-1 for the parts outside the CDR3, the full variable domain is GAGVSQSPRYKVTKRGQDVALRCDPISGHVSLYWYRQALGQGPEFLTYFNYEAQQDKSGLPNDRFSAERPEGSISTLTIQRTEQRDSAMYRCASSLRVGRGNEQFFGPGTRLTVL.

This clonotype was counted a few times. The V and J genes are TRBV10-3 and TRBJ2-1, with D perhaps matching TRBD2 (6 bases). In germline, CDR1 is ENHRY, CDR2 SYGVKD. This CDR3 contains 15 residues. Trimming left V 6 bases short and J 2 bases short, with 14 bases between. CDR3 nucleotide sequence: TGTGCCATCAGCGCACCGGGACTGACCTACAATGAGCAGTTCTTC. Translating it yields CAISAPGLTYNEQFF.

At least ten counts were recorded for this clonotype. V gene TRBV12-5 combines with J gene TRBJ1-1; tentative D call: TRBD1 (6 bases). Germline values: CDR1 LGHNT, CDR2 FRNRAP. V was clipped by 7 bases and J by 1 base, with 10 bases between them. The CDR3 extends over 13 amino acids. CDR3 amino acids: CASVGQANTEAFF. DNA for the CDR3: TGTGCTAGTGTGGGACAAGCGAACACTGAAGCTTTCTTT.

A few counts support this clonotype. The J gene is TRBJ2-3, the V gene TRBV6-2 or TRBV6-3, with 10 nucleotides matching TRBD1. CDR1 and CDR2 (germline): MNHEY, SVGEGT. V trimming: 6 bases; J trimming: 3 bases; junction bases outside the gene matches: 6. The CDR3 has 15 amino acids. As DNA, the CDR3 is TGTGCCAGCAGCCCCGGGACAGGGGTGACAGATACGCAGTATTTT. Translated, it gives CASSPGTGVTDTQYF.

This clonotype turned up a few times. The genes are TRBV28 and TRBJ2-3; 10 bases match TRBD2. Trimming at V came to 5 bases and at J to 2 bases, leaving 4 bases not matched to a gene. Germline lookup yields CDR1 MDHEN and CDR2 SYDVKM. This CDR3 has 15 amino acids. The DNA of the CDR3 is TGTGCCAGCAGTACCAGCGGGGGGGTCACAGATACGCAGTATTTT. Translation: CASSTSGGVTDTQYF.

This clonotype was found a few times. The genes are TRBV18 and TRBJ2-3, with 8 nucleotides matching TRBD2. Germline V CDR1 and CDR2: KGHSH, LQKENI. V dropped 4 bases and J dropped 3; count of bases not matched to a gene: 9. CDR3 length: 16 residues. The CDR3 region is CASSQFGTSGTDTQYF. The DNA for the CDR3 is TGTGCCAGCTCACAGTTCGGCACTAGCGGTACAGATACGCAGTATTTT. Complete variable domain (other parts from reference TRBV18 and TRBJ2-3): NAGVMQNPRHLVRRRGQEARLRCSPMKGHSHVYWYRQLPEEGLKFMVYLQKENIIDESGMPKERFSAEFPKEGPSILRIQQVVRGDSAAYFCASSQFGTSGTDTQYFGPGTRLTVL.